This T cell receptor beta chain was sequenced for a study of radiation and T cells in renal cell carcinoma. Study at large: Nephrectomy followed 15 Gy stereotactic body radiation by 4 weeks.

Assay: immunoSEQ multiplex PCR; the TCRdb copy retains only in-frame clones and omits some. Of 130,000 to 150,000 clones listed, nearly 90% are singletons. V was clipped by 6 bases and J by 3 bases, with 12 bases between them. The CDR3 consists of 13 residues. Germline V gives CDR1 SGHVS, CDR2 FNYEAQ. Time point meaning: baseline pretreatment blood. Stated treatment: 15 Gy SBRT to primary tumor, nephrectomy 4 weeks later. The patient's renal cell carcinoma had clear cell pathology. The clonotype comes from a woman aged 45-60 years with renal cell carcinoma. The sample here was blood, taken from a patient whose treatment included radiotherapy and nephrectomy. J is TRBJ2-7 and V is TRBV7-6; D gene uncertain. CDR3 coding DNA: TGTGCCAGCAGTTCCGGTGATGACTACGAGCAGTACTTC. This encodes CASSSGDDYEQYF.